A selection of T cell receptor beta chains follows, all from one sample in a study of blood T cells in healthy people across ages. MiXCR, run by TCRdb on the 5' RACE reads, gives a single entry per CDR3 protein. Of roughly 680,000 distinct CDR3 sequences in the sample, over 45% are singletons; the top ten hold 30% to 40%. The sample taken for sequencing was blood. These receptors all stem from a woman aged 60-70 years in good health. Each CDR3 is given with its conserved first and last residue. The D gene is left open where the match is weak. Only part of the rows carry a size: once, few, many, or a class if the clone is expanded.

J,size,V,D,DNA,CDR3
TRBJ2-7,few,TRBV20-1,TRBD2,TGCAGTGCTACTCAGCGGGAGTCTTACGAGCAGTACTTC,CSATQRESYEQYF
TRBJ2-1,few,TRBV7-9,.,TGTGCCAGCAGTCGTGTCAATGAGCAGTTCTTC,CASSRVNEQFF
TRBJ1-2,.,TRBV21-1,.,TGTGCCAGCAGCAAAAATGCAGCTGGCTACACCTTC,CASSKNAAGYTF
TRBJ2-7,.,TRBV28,.,TGTGCCAGCAGTTCCGAGGGACGGCCGCTTCTTTACGAGCAGTACTTC,CASSSEGRPLLYEQYF
TRBJ2-5,.,TRBV12-3/TRBV12-4,TRBD2,TGTGCCAGCAGTCAATCTAAAGCGGGAGGGTCGAATGAGCAGTACTTC,CASSQSKAGGSNEQYF
TRBJ2-7,.,TRBV4-3,.,TGCGCCAGCAGCCAAATCGGACAGCCAGCCGAGCAGTACTTC,CASSQIGQPAEQYF
TRBJ2-3,.,TRBV5-1,TRBD1,TGCGCCAGCAGCTTTCGACAGGGGGGAACAGATACGCAGTATTTT,CASSFRQGGTDTQYF
TRBJ2-7,.,TRBV20-1,.,TGCAGTGCCAACCGGGACCCACTTTCCTACGAGCAGTACTTC,CSANRDPLSYEQYF
TRBJ2-2,once,TRBV6-5,.,TGTGCCAGCACTAAAGACCGATCAGACACCGGGGAGCTGTTTTTT,CASTKDRSDTGELFF
TRBJ2-1,few,TRBV6-5,TRBD2,TGTGCCAGCAGGCTTAGCGGGAGCTCCTACAATGAGCAGTTCTTC,CASRLSGSSYNEQFF
TRBJ2-7,many,TRBV5-1,.,TGCGCCAGCTCAGGGCAGGGCTCCTACGAGCAGTACTTC,CASSGQGSYEQYF
TRBJ1-2,.,TRBV20-1,.,TGCAGTGCTCCAGGGGAGCACTATGGCTACACCTTC,CSAPGEHYGYTF
TRBJ2-1,few,TRBV6-2/TRBV6-3,.,TGTGCCAGCAGTCAGATTCTAGCGGAGCAGTTCTTC,CASSQILAEQFF
TRBJ2-1,.,TRBV27,TRBD2,TGTGCCAGCAGTCGGCGGGGCGGGAGTAAGGATGAGCAGTTCTTC,CASSRRGGSKDEQFF
TRBJ2-1,.,TRBV7-9,.,TGTGCCAGCAGCTTAGGATCGGGGCCAGGAAATGAGCAGTTCTTC,CASSLGSGPGNEQFF
TRBJ2-3,.,TRBV5-1,.,TGCGCCAGCAGCTTGGATCTTTCCACAGATACGCAGTATTTT,CASSLDLSTDTQYF
TRBJ2-3,few,TRBV28,.,TGTGCCAGCACCCTTGCTGGAGGCCGCACAGATACGCAGTATTTT,CASTLAGGRTDTQYF
TRBJ2-1,once,TRBV24-1,TRBD2,TGTGCCACCAGTGATGAGACTAGCGGGAGGCGAAATGAGCAGTTCTTC,CATSDETSGRRNEQFF
TRBJ2-3,many,TRBV18,.,TGTGCCAGCTCACCACCGGAGAGGGCAACAGATACGCAGTATTTT,CASSPPERATDTQYF
TRBJ2-1,few,TRBV7-9,.,TGTGCCAGCAGCTTAACTAGCCTCACCTACAATGAGCAGTTCTTC,CASSLTSLTYNEQFF
TRBJ2-1,.,TRBV6-6,.,TGTGCCAGCAGCGCCGGGACATCGAATGAGCAGTTCTTC,CASSAGTSNEQFF
TRBJ2-5,few,TRBV7-2,.,TGTGCCAGCAGCTTAGGATTAAGCAGGGGGGATCAAGAGACCCAGTACTTC,CASSLGLSRGDQETQYF
TRBJ2-7,many,TRBV7-2,.,TGTGCCAGCAGTGAACAGCTTATCTACGAGCAGTACTTC,CASSEQLIYEQYF
TRBJ2-5,medium-sized,TRBV5-1,TRBD2,TGCGCCAGCAGCTTGCAACTAGCGGGAGTGGAGACCCAGTACTTC,CASSLQLAGVETQYF
TRBJ2-4,few,TRBV7-9,.,TGTGCCAGCAGCTTTGGGCAGAGTACCAAAAACATTCAGTACTTC,CASSFGQSTKNIQYF
TRBJ2-3,.,TRBV20-1,TRBD2,TGCAGTGCTAGAGATTCACTAGCGGGTACGCAGTATTTT,CSARDSLAGTQYF
TRBJ1-2,.,TRBV28,.,TGTGCCAGCAGCCCGGGCGGCGCGCTAGACTATGGCTACACCTTC,CASSPGGALDYGYTF
TRBJ2-1,.,TRBV7-3,.,TGTGCCAGCAGCTTAAAGGCGGGGAATGAGCAGTTCTTC,CASSLKAGNEQFF
TRBJ2-5,.,TRBV3-1,.,TGTGCCAGCAGCCAAGGATGGATGGCTCCCTCGGTCCAAGAGACCCAGTACTTC,CASSQGWMAPSVQETQYF
TRBJ2-7,once,TRBV4-2,.,TGTGCCAGCAGCCACGGGACGGTGGGCTCCAATGAGCAGTACTTC,CASSHGTVGSNEQYF
TRBJ1-4,.,TRBV28,TRBD1,TGTGCCAGCAGCTACCAGACAGGGCTGGGAGAAAAACTGTTTTTT,CASSYQTGLGEKLFF
TRBJ1-2,few,TRBV24-1,.,TGTGCCACCAGTGATCCGACTTTGGGCGAGTATGGCTACACCTTC,CATSDPTLGEYGYTF
TRBJ2-4,.,TRBV20-1,.,TGCAGTGCTAGAGATCGACTAGCCAAAAACATTCAGTACTTC,CSARDRLAKNIQYF
TRBJ2-6,.,TRBV30,.,TGTGCCTGGAGGGGCGTTGGAGGGGCCAACGTCCTGACTTTC,CAWRGVGGANVLTF
TRBJ2-1,few,TRBV11-1,.,TGTGCCAGCAGCTTAGGTTGGACTGCCGCAAATGAGCAGTTCTTC,CASSLGWTAANEQFF
TRBJ2-7,few,TRBV10-3,TRBD2,TGTGCCATCAGGACTAGCGGGAGCGTTCGGGCTCCCGAGCAGTACTTC,CAIRTSGSVRAPEQYF
TRBJ2-3,.,TRBV7-9,.,TGTGCCAGCAGCTTGGGCGGGGATAGACCGGATACGCAGTATTTT,CASSLGGDRPDTQYF
TRBJ1-1,.,TRBV3-1,.,TGTGCCAGCAGCCACACGGTCGTTAACACTGAAGCTTTCTTT,CASSHTVVNTEAFF
TRBJ2-7,.,TRBV6-2/TRBV6-3,.,TGTGCCGGATCCTCCCTCAGTGGAGGCCACGAGCAGTACTTC,CAGSSLSGGHEQYF
TRBJ1-1,.,TRBV9,.,TGTGCCAGCAGCGTAGACCCGGGCAAAGGAACTGAAGCTTTCTTT,CASSVDPGKGTEAFF
TRBJ2-5,few,TRBV7-2,TRBD2,TGTGCCAGCAGCCGGGGACTAGCGGGAGGAATTGAGCAGTACTTC,CASSRGLAGGIEQYF
TRBJ2-3,few,TRBV12-3/TRBV12-4,.,TGTGCCAGCACCACGCCCTTCAGGGTTGGGGCAGATACGCAGTATTTT,CASTTPFRVGADTQYF
TRBJ2-7,few,TRBV5-1,TRBD1,TGCGCCAGCAGCTCAGAGGGACAGACCTCCTACGAGCAGTACTTC,CASSSEGQTSYEQYF
TRBJ2-1,.,TRBV6-2/TRBV6-3,.,TGTGCCAGCAGTCCCCGGACCCCAGAGCAGTTCTTC,CASSPRTPEQFF
TRBJ2-3,few,TRBV11-2,TRBD1,TGTGCCAGCAGCGAGTACAGGGGGCAAGAAGCGGATACGCAGTATTTT,CASSEYRGQEADTQYF
TRBJ2-3,few,TRBV15,TRBD2,TGTGCCACCAGCAGAGGAGTTAGCGGGAGCACAGATACGCAGTATTTT,CATSRGVSGSTDTQYF
TRBJ2-3,.,TRBV28,.,TGTGCCAGCAGTTTATTCTTAGTAGCGGTCACAGATACGCAGTATTTT,CASSLFLVAVTDTQYF
TRBJ1-2,.,TRBV25-1,.,TGTGCCAGCAGTAGACCCGCGGGGTATGGCTACACCTTC,CASSRPAGYGYTF
TRBJ1-1,once,TRBV4-1,.,TGCGCCAGCAGCCTGGGACACAACACTGAAGCTTTCTTT,CASSLGHNTEAFF
TRBJ2-1,.,TRBV10-3,.,TGTGCCATCAGCGCACCCCGCCCCCGGAACAATGAGCAGTTCTTC,CAISAPRPRNNEQFF
TRBJ1-2,.,TRBV11-2,.,TGTGCCAGCAGCTTAGTCTCAGGAGGGAGATATGGCTACACCTTC,CASSLVSGGRYGYTF
TRBJ2-4,few,TRBV4-1,TRBD2,TGCGCCAGCAGCCAAGATAAGGGGACTAGTCAGTACTTC,CASSQDKGTSQYF
TRBJ1-1,few,TRBV29-1,.,TGCAGCGCGGCGCAGGGGAATGGGAACACTGAAGCTTTCTTT,CSAAQGNGNTEAFF
TRBJ2-7,once,TRBV4-3,TRBD2,TGCGCCAGCAGACAAGAGGTTGCGGGAGGGCCTTACGAGCAGTACTTC,CASRQEVAGGPYEQYF
TRBJ2-3,.,TRBV7-9,.,TGTGCCAACAGCTTACGTGGGCCGGATACGCAGTATTTT,CANSLRGPDTQYF
TRBJ2-1,few,TRBV7-2,TRBD2,TGTGCCAGCAGCTTCAGGACTAGCAACGATGAGCAGTTCTTC,CASSFRTSNDEQFF
TRBJ2-3,few,TRBV6-6,.,TGTGCCAGCACCGACCAAACAGTGGATACGCAGTATTTT,CASTDQTVDTQYF
TRBJ1-4,once,TRBV7-9,.,TGTGCCAGCAGCCCTCCCGGCGGGGCAACTAATGAAAAACTGTTTTTT,CASSPPGGATNEKLFF